This TCR beta chain was documented in a study of PD-1 blockade in classical Hodgkin lymphoma (dated by TCRdb to the early 2020s). General notes on the study: Nivolumab dosing was 3 mg/kg intravenously every 2 weeks, continuing until either disease progression or unacceptable toxicity. To define a peripheral blood immune signature of response to PD-1 blockade in classical Hodgkin lymphoma, the study combined TCR beta sequencing with CyTOF.

The Qiagen DNeasy kit was used to extract genomic DNA from unsorted PBMCs and from the negatively selected CD4+ and CD8+ fractions. Amplification of TCR beta CDR3 regions was done by immunoSEQ multiplex PCR with primers that anneal to V and J segments. Amplification bias was minimized using a synthetic immune receptor repertoire, and residual bias was removed computationally after sequencing. Per the original workflow: Repertoire diversity was quantified as the Shannon entropy index using custom Python scripts. The unsorted, CD4+ and CD8+ repertoires were each analyzed separately, with the exception of combined analyses, where CD4+ and CD8+ sequences were merged in silico. Clonal expansion was defined as a frequency increase of at least 2-fold after treatment compared with C1D1, and clones undetected at baseline were assigned a pseudocount of 0.5. Clones with 0 or 1 copy at C1D1 were classified as singleton clones, and clones with 2 or more copies were classified as non-singleton clones. Clones expanded in unsorted samples were labelled as CD4+, CD8+ or unknown by matching protein sequences in sorted samples from the same patient. Diversity changes from C1D1 to C4D1 were tested in paired samples using Wilcoxon tests. Not all clones reach the TCRdb copy of this immuneACCESS table, which keeps in-frame sequences only. Checked studies attribute under half of the gap to unresolved V genes and leave the rest unexplained. V, J and clone size are those of that table, while D and trimming were read from the DNA. The sample table shows 45,000 to 55,000 clones, and approximately 72% are seen once. The ten largest clones represent 12% of the sample.

For CDR1 and CDR2, the germline V gene (reference sequence) lists SEHNR and FQNEAQ. V is reduced by 4 bases and J by 2 bases, leaving a spacing of 12 bases between them. The CDR3 measures 14 amino acids from cysteine to phenylalanine. The read is trimmed to its CDR3 DNA, 42 bases read in frame from base 1. On this clone itself: There is no known antigen for this receptor. Nothing much larger sits one base from this clone, and base qualities are not available.

The sample's time point label, in plain terms: cycle 4 day 1 (C4D1), after five to seven weeks of nivolumab. All trial patients had relapsed after autologous stem cell transplantation, with cohorts A, B and C differing in prior brentuximab vedotin exposure. The trial cohort included 50 to 60 patients with relapsed/refractory classical Hodgkin lymphoma, and each patient had a best overall response of complete response, partial response or progressive disease. Single-agent nivolumab was administered to trial patients in the multi-cohort phase II CheckMate 205 trial. Best overall response was determined by an independent review committee according to the 2007 International Working Group response criteria. Trial PBMCs were collected just before the start of nivolumab (C1D1) and during therapy at cycle 2 day 1 and cycle 4 day 1. Peripheral blood was collected in 8 mL Vacutainer Cell Preparation Tubes, from which PBMCs were isolated by centrifugation and then cryopreserved.

Summary of the overall study and its limitations: A significant rise by C4D1 was seen in CD4+ but not CD8+ TCR diversity (p=0.0027 vs p=0.16), with the rise being most apparent in complete responders (p=0.02). The study was restricted to a single clinical trial cohort, and the causes of repertoire differences, possibly disease activity or prior therapy, were left undefined. Among trial patients, those achieving complete response had baseline diversity similar to that of newly diagnosed patients, while diversity was significantly lower in partial responders and progressors. Newly diagnosed patients were reported to have lower baseline TCR diversity than healthy donors, and relapsed/refractory patients were reported to have lower baseline TCR diversity still. Lower diversity was observed in patients in whom nivolumab was started less than 1 year after ASCT, and these patients were excluded from later analyses so that confounding by immune reconstitution would be avoided.

Recombination joined TRBV7-9 with TRBJ2-7, with no D gene named confidently. The source is a human donor with classical Hodgkin lymphoma. The source material was peripheral blood mononuclear cells (PBMCs), sampled before the fourth cycle of nivolumab. The DNA is as follows: TGTGCCAGCAGCTCCTTACTCCAAGCCTACGAGCAGTACTTC. Translated, it gives CASSSLLQAYEQYF.